These 30 T cell receptor beta chains came from one sample sequenced in a study of T cell clusters in autoimmune cytopenias. TRB was amplified from 250 ng of peripheral blood genomic DNA per sample. TRB rearrangements were amplified by touch-down multiplex PCR with mixed TRB-A/B primers. TCRdb reprocessed the multiplex PCR reads and keeps a single row for each CDR3 protein, giving no DNA. The data include more than 4,500 distinct CDR3 sequences; the top ten clones carry approximately 50%. These same data were also listed under a study on T cell repertoires in aging, cancer and after chemotherapy.

The sequencing input was peripheral blood. Receptors were obtained from a human donor in good health.

J is TRBJ2-5 and V is TRBV28; there is no DNA to check the TCRdb D call of TRBD1. The CDR3 sequence is 14 residues long. Germline V lookup: CDR1 MDHEN, CDR2 SYDVKM. The chain's CDR3 is CASSPGTPGETQYF.

V and J are TRBV29-1 and TRBJ2-1; absent DNA, TCRdb's TRBD1 call cannot be checked. This CDR3 region has 15 residues. Per the germline V gene, CDR1 is SQVTM and CDR2 is ANQGSEA. CDR3 residues: CSVEPPGAKYNEQFF.

The V call is TRBV5-4, the J call TRBJ2-1; with no DNA, the TCRdb D assignment of TRBD1 cannot be verified. The CDR3 length is 14 residues. Germline V lookup: CDR1 SGHNT, CDR2 YYREEE (reference sequence). CDR3 region: CASSLGDTHNEQFF.

This sequence joins TRBV12-3 or TRBV12-4 and TRBJ2-6. The CDR3 consists of 14 residues. CDR3 region: CASSLYSGANVLTF.

The chain recombines TRBV7-9 with TRBJ2-3; lacking DNA, the TRBD1 call made by TCRdb goes unchecked. Germline V gene data show CDR1 as SEHNR and CDR2 as FQNEAQ (reference sequence). The CDR3 runs 15 residues. The CDR3 sequence is CASSPQGASTDTQYF.

This clonotype shows up as medium-sized by frequency. The genes are TRBV6-5 and TRBJ1-3. Germline CDR1 MNHEY, CDR2 SVGAGI. This CDR3 contains 16 residues. This chain's CDR3 is CASSGERQGGGNTIYF.

The V call is TRBV27, the J call TRBJ2-2; no DNA is available, so the TRBD1 call from TCRdb remains unchecked. Germline V lookup: CDR1 MNHEY, CDR2 SMNVEV (reference sequence). The CDR3 loop spans 17 amino acids. The CDR3 protein is CASSPGVRRGRNGELFF.

The chain couples TRBV30 to TRBJ2-1; the D gene TCRdb calls, TRBD1, cannot be checked with no DNA. Looked up from germline, CDR1 is GTSNPN and CDR2 is SVGIG (reference sequence). The CDR3 runs to 14 residues. The CDR3: CAWNPDSSYNEQFF.

The chain combines TRBV5-3 with TRBJ2-7. TRBV5-3 is reported as an ORF; its role is uncertain. The CDR3 has 13 residues. The CDR3 is CARSLGPSYEQYF.

The chain is built from TRBV15 and TRBJ2-7; TCRdb names TRBD1, which stays unverified in the absence of DNA. CDR3 length equals 14 residues. Germline V gene data show CDR1 as LNHNV and CDR2 as YYDKDF (reference sequence). The chain's CDR3 is CATSRDRVLYEQYF. Full variable domain (remainder filled in from reference TRBV15 and TRBJ2-7): DAMVIQNPRYQVTQFGKPVTLSCSQTLNHNVMYWYQQKSSQAPKLLFHYYDKDFNNEADTPDNFQSRRPNTSFCFLDIRSPGLGDTAMYLCATSRDRVLYEQYFGPGTRLTVT.

The CDR3: CASSYSGQGTEQYF. This sequence joins TRBV5-6 and TRBJ2-7; the TCRdb D gene call, TRBD1, has no DNA to confirm it. The CDR3 runs to 14 residues. Germline V gene data show CDR1 as SGHDT and CDR2 as YYEEEE.

The chain carries TRBV27 and TRBJ2-3; TCRdb selects TRBD2, and the lack of DNA leaves this call unchecked. The CDR3 contains 17 residues. Germline CDR1 reads MNHEY; CDR2 reads SMNVEV (reference sequence). CDR3 region: CASALGWERLSTDTQYF.

This chain connects TRBV27 to TRBJ2-7; TCRdb outputs TRBD2, but without DNA this stays unchecked. The CDR3 has 18 residues. In germline, CDR1 is MNHEY, CDR2 SMNVEV (reference sequence). Here the CDR3 reads CASSGRASGRLPPYEQYF.

The rearrangement joins TRBV7-9 to TRBJ2-1; no DNA is available, so the TRBD1 call from TCRdb remains unchecked. This CDR3 has 15 amino acids. Germline lookup yields CDR1 SEHNR and CDR2 FQNEAQ (reference sequence). The CDR3 sequence is CASSLAGTNQFGQFF.

The rearrangement uses TRBV6-2 or TRBV6-3 and TRBJ2-1; TCRdb's assignment of TRBD1 cannot be checked, as there is no DNA. The CDR3 totals 13 residues. CDR1 MNHEY and CDR2 SVGEGT come from the germline V gene. The CDR3 region is CATRPDSGTEQFF.

The chain recombines TRBV5-6 with TRBJ2-7; TCRdb reports TRBD2, a call that lacks DNA to check it against. CDR3 length equals 17 residues. Per germline, CDR1 SGHDT and CDR2 YYEEEE. CDR3 loop: CASSFLRGLSGSYEQYF.

The chain uses TRBV29-1 and TRBJ1-1. The germline V gene has CDR1 SQVTM and CDR2 ANQGSEA. The CDR3 runs to 14 residues. CDR3 region: CSVLYQLGFGEAFF.

This chain uses TRBV13 with TRBJ2-5; the D call of TRBD2 rests on TCRdb alone, since no DNA is present to check it. The length of the CDR3 is 17 residues. The germline gives CDR1 PRHDT, CDR2 FYEKMQ (reference sequence). CDR3 loop: CASSPEGSGSHQETQYF.

Frequency places this clonotype as medium-sized. This sequence joins TRBV19 and TRBJ1-2; TCRdb proposes TRBD1, but this gene call is untestable without DNA. Germline CDR1 LNHDA, CDR2 SQIVND (reference sequence). The CDR3 consists of 18 residues. CDR3 residues: CASSITDSLYAGDYGYTF.

The V gene is TRBV6-1, the J gene TRBJ2-1; TCRdb reports TRBD2, a call that lacks DNA to check it against. Germline loops: CDR1 MNHNS, CDR2 SASEGT. This CDR3 contains 14 residues. CDR3 loop: CASSLRLAGDEQFF.

The chain combines TRBV12-3 or TRBV12-4 with TRBJ2-7; the TCRdb D gene call, TRBD1, has no DNA to confirm it. The CDR3 sequence is 14 residues long. The CDR3 sequence: CASSHGQAPYEQYF.

This chain connects TRBV6-2 or TRBV6-3 to TRBJ2-3; the TCRdb call, TRBD2, lacks DNA for checking. Germline CDR1 MNHEY, CDR2 SVGEGT. This CDR3 comprises 17 residues. CDR3 protein: CASSYAVKAGLTDTQYF.

V usage is TRBV6-5 and J usage is TRBJ2-3; the TRBD1 assignment by TCRdb is unverifiable without DNA. The CDR3 is made up of 16 amino acids. The germline CDR1 and CDR2 sequences are MNHEY and SVGAGI. The CDR3 sequence is CASSQTGTGPRNTQYF.

V gene TRBV19 combines with J gene TRBJ1-1. This CDR3 is 13 amino acids long. Germline CDR1 reads LNHDA; CDR2 reads SQIVND (reference sequence). CDR3 protein: CASSPAQNTEAFF.

V gene TRBV19 combines with J gene TRBJ2-3; there is no DNA to check the TCRdb D call of TRBD2. The germline V gene has CDR1 LNHDA and CDR2 SQIVND (reference sequence). The CDR3 is made up of 18 amino acids. CDR3: CASTDGGLAGGPPDTQYF.

The V and J genes are TRBV6-5 and TRBJ1-1; TCRdb designates TRBD1, a call that cannot be tested without DNA. Germline V lookup: CDR1 MNHEY, CDR2 SVGAGI. This CDR3 has 15 residues. The chain's CDR3 is CASSYGTGENTEAFF.

The chain recombines TRBV5-6 with TRBJ1-4; no DNA is available, so the TRBD1 call from TCRdb remains unchecked. CDR1 and CDR2 (germline): SGHDT, YYEEEE. The CDR3 length is 14 residues. CDR3 region: CASSFSLTGEKLFF.

This chain uses TRBV6-5 with TRBJ1-4; absent DNA, TCRdb's TRBD1 call cannot be checked. This CDR3 region has 14 residues. The germline V gene has CDR1 MNHEY and CDR2 SVGAGI. The CDR3 is CASSPTVDNEKLFF.

The chain combines TRBV30 with TRBJ2-7. Germline V gives CDR1 GTSNPN, CDR2 SVGIG (reference sequence). CDR3 length: 11 amino acids. The CDR3 sequence is CAWSGGYEQYF.

The chain has TRBV6-6 and TRBJ2-2; TCRdb picks TRBD2, but there is no DNA to check that call. The CDR3 sequence is 14 residues long. CDR1 and CDR2 from the germline V gene are MNHNY and SVGAGI (reference sequence). CDR3 protein: CGSSQRVAAGELFF.